The 10 T cell receptor beta chains listed next were all sequenced from one sample in a study of Ad26.COV2.S vaccination and SARS-CoV-2 variants. Treatment in this sample: around 19 received Ad26.COV2.S at low or high dose, single or two shots; five or six received placebo; per-sample allocation not given. The investigators took samples on day 63 after the first vaccine or placebo injection. Profiled with immunoSEQ multiplex PCR; TCRdb holds only in-frame clones, not every one. The data contain 300,000 to 400,000 clones, 87% of them seen just once; the ten biggest clones take up roughly 3.2%. The input for sequencing was peripheral blood, taken in a trial of Ad26.COV2.S vaccine versus placebo. The receptor source for this set is a person between 18 and 59 years old who received the Ad26.COV2.S COVID-19 vaccine or a placebo.

The CDR3 loop is CASAAEVTHF. For the CDR3, the DNA is TGTGCCAGCGCGGCAGAGGTGACACATTTT. The rearrangement uses TRBV21-1 and TRBJ1-5. TRBV21-1 is termed a pseudogene. The CDR3 is 10 residues long.

V and J are TRBV4-2 and TRBJ1-2; D gene unclear. The CDR3 length is 13 residues. The germline CDR1 and CDR2 sequences are LGHNA and YNFKEQ. The V and J ends lost 0 bases and 4 bases respectively, with 6 bases between them. The CDR3 reads CASSQDTGYGYTF. The CDR3 nucleotides are TGTGCCAGCAGCCAAGATACGGGCTATGGCTACACCTTC.

V gene TRBV18 combines with J gene TRBJ2-5; a possible D gene is TRBD1 (6 bases). From germline, CDR1 is KGHSH and CDR2 LQKENI. V dropped 6 bases and J dropped 3 bases, with 14 bases sitting between them. CDR3 length equals 14 residues. DNA for the CDR3: TGTGCCAGCTCCCCCGGCCGGACAGAAGAGACCCAGTACTTC. Its protein is CASSPGRTEETQYF. The full variable domain, rest sourced from reference TRBV18 and TRBJ2-5, is NAGVMQNPRHLVRRRGQEARLRCSPMKGHSHVYWYRQLPEEGLKFMVYLQKENIIDESGMPKERFSAEFPKEGPSILRIQQVVRGDSAAYFCASSPGRTEETQYFGPGTRLLVL.

J is TRBJ1-6 and V is TRBV6-6, with TRBD1 as a possible D gene (5 bases). CDR3 length: 14 residues. V lost 2 bases to trimming and J lost 7 bases, with 9 bases between them. Germline V gene data show CDR1 as MNHNY and CDR2 as SVGAGI (reference sequence). The CDR3 DNA is TGTGCCAGCAGTTACCGGGACGGCAATTCACCCCTCCACTTT. Amino acids: CASSYRDGNSPLHF.

This clone was recorded only once. The chain combines TRBV7-2 with TRBJ1-3; D is uncertain. Trimming took 1 base from V and 0 from J, leaving 10 bases between them. The CDR3 extends over 16 amino acids. Germline CDR1 is SGHTA and CDR2 is FQGNSA. CDR3 coding DNA: TGTGCCAGCAGCTTAGGCGGGCAGGCCTCTGGAAACACCATATATTTT. It encodes CASSLGGQASGNTIYF. Full variable domain (missing parts from reference TRBV7-2 and TRBJ1-3): GAGVSQSPSNKVTEKGKDVELRCDPISGHTALYWYRQSLGQGLEFLIYFQGNSAPDKSGLPSDRFSAERTGGSVSTLTIQRTQQEDSAVYLCASSLGGQASGNTIYFGEGSWLTVV.

The rearrangement joins TRBV5-4 to TRBJ1-3, with D possibly TRBD1 on 5 matching bases. The ends were cut back, 3 bases at V and 0 bases at J, with 10 bases in the middle. The CDR3 runs to 15 residues. Germline CDR1 and CDR2: SGHNT and YYREEE (reference sequence). The CDR3: CASSWGFSSGNTIYF. The CDR3 DNA sequence: TGTGCCAGCAGCTGGGGCTTCTCCTCTGGAAACACCATATATTTT.

This clone occurred once. This chain joins TRBV7-9 and TRBJ2-5; D possibly matches TRBD1 or TRBD2 (5 bases each). The CDR3 extends over 13 amino acids. Germline V CDR1 and CDR2: SEHNR, FQNEAQ (reference sequence). V was pared by 1 base and J by 5 bases, with 8 bases between. The CDR3 here is CASSLVEGETQYF. The CDR3 nucleotides are TGTGCCAGCAGCTTAGTTGAGGGGGAGACCCAGTACTTC.

The rearrangement uses TRBV7-3 and TRBJ2-3; TRBD2 might be the D (5 bases). The CDR3 is made up of 15 amino acids. CDR1 and CDR2 (germline): SGHTA, FQGTGA. V was clipped by 4 bases and J by 0 bases, with 11 bases between them. The DNA of the CDR3 is TGTGCCAGCAGCTCTCGACTAACTAGCACAGATACGCAGTATTTT. Encoded protein: CASSSRLTSTDTQYF.

The rearrangement links TRBV5-4 to TRBJ2-5; 9 bases map to TRBD2. CDR1 SGHNT and CDR2 YYREEE come from the germline V gene (reference sequence). This CDR3 has 14 amino acids. V was pared by 6 bases and J by 5 bases, with 8 bases of the junction left unmatched. The CDR3 loop reads CASMSGGPGETQYF. CDR3 coding DNA: TGTGCCAGCATGAGCGGGGGGCCAGGGGAGACCCAGTACTTC.

The rearrangement uses TRBV3-1 (or the pseudogene TRBV3-2) and TRBJ2-7, with a possible D match to TRBD2 (5 bases). CDR1 is LGHDT, CDR2 YNNKEL, per germline (reference sequence). Trimming left V 8 bases short and J 6 bases short, with 20 bases between. This CDR3 is built from 14 residues. This chain's CDR3 is CASRDTGVRGEQYF. CDR3 coding DNA: TGTGCCAGCCGAGATACCGGGGTTCGGGGCGAGCAGTACTTC.